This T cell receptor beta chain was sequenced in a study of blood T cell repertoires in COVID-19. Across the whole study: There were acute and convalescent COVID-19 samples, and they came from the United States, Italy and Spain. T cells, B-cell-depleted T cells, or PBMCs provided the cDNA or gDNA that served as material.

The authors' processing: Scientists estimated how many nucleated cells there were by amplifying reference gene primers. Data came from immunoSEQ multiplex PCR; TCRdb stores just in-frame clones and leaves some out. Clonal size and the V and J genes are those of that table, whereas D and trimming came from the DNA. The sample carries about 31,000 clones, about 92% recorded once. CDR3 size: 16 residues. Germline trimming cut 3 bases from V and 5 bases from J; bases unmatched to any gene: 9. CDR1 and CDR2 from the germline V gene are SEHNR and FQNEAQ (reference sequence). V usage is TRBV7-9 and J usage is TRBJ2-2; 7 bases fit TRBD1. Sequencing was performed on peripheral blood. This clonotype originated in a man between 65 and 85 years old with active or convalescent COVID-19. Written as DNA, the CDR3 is TGTGCCAGCAGCTTCCCGAGACAGGGTGAGACCGGGGAGCTGTTTTTT. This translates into CASSFPRQGETGELFF.